The sequence of this TCR beta chain was determined in a study of Ad26.COV2.S vaccination and SARS-CoV-2 variants. Whole-study context: Intramuscular Ad26.COV2.S at 5x10^10 or 1x10^11 viral particles. Study observations and caveats: Vaccine recipients had higher spike-specific TCR breadth than placebo recipients.

Turning to this clone: As yet, its antigen is unknown.

Treatment here: around 19 received Ad26.COV2.S at low or high dose, single or two shots; roughly five received placebo; per-sample allocation not given. Samples came from day 63 after the first vaccine or placebo injection. In the vaccine, an Ad26 vector expressed the SARS-CoV-2 spike of the Wuhan strain. Using immunoSEQ multiplex PCR, the repertoire was profiled, and TCRdb retains in-frame clones only, with some absent. The repertoire includes hundreds of thousands of clones, 89% of them detected once, and roughly 1.5% sits in the top ten. The length of the CDR3 is 15 residues. Trimming stripped 1 base from V and 4 bases from J, with 13 bases between. Germline values: CDR1 LGHDT, CDR2 YNNKEL (reference sequence).

This TCR derives from a person between 18 and 59 years old who received the Ad26.COV2.S COVID-19 vaccine or a placebo. V usage is TRBV3-1 (or the pseudogene TRBV3-2) and J usage is TRBJ1-2, with D perhaps TRBD1 (6 bases). Specimen: peripheral blood, collected in a trial of Ad26.COV2.S vaccine versus placebo. CDR3 sequence: CASSQVLGTTYGYTF. The CDR3 nucleotides are TGTGCCAGCAGCCAAGTCCTCGGGACAACCTATGGCTACACCTTC.